These 23 T cell receptor beta chains were sequenced from one sample in a study of cytomegalovirus exposure and HLA in healthy donors. PCR employed 60 Vbeta and 13 Jbeta primers. Assay used: immunoSEQ multiplex PCR; TCRdb lists only in-frame clones, some missing. This sample carries about 83,000 clones, about four fifths of them seen once, and the ten largest clones take 1.5% to 2%. The sequenced material came from PBMCs. These receptors all come from a woman aged 25 to 39 in good health and CMV-seronegative.

This clone came up a few times. The chain carries TRBV28 and TRBJ2-7; 7 bases fit TRBD1. Per the germline V gene, CDR1 is MDHEN and CDR2 is SYDVKM. The CDR3 has 14 amino acids. J lost 3 bases, V lost 7 bases, and 9 bases had no gene match. The CDR3 protein is CASNSGQENYEQYF. The CDR3 DNA follows: TGTGCCAGCAATTCCGGACAGGAAAACTACGAGCAGTACTTC.

This CDR3 is CASSQDPGRPSDTQYF. In nucleotides, the CDR3 is TGCGCCAGCAGCCAAGATCCTGGGAGGCCGTCAGATACGCAGTATTTT. This rearrangement joins TRBV4-1 to TRBJ2-3, with D possibly being TRBD2 (6 bases). The CDR3 is 16 residues long. V shed 0 bases and J shed 4 bases, with 14 bases lying between them. Germline values: CDR1 MGHRA, CDR2 YSYEKL.

The chain joins TRBV15 to TRBJ2-1; the match to TRBD2 covers 13 bases. With 0 bases clipped from V and 4 bases from J, the junction kept 6 bases outside the gene matches. CDR1 is LNHNV and CDR2 is YYDKDF in the germline V gene (reference sequence). This CDR3 has 18 amino acids. The CDR3 DNA reads TGTGCCACCAGCAGAGACCCCCTACTAGCGGGAGGGTACAATGAGCAGTTCTTC. Amino acid sequence: CATSRDPLLAGGYNEQFF.

The V call is TRBV5-6, the J call TRBJ1-1; 7 bases align to TRBD1. The CDR3 is made up of 13 amino acids. Germline values: CDR1 SGHDT, CDR2 YYEEEE. V trimming: 5 bases; J trimming: 7 bases; junction bases outside the gene matches: 8. The CDR3 sequence: CASRKTGVSEAFF. The CDR3 nucleotides are TGTGCCAGCAGGAAAACAGGGGTTAGTGAAGCTTTCTTT.

The CDR3 region is CASSLETEYNEQFF. The CDR3 DNA follows: TGCGCCAGCAGCTTGGAGACAGAGTACAATGAGCAGTTCTTC. The chain carries TRBV5-1 and TRBJ2-1, with TRBD1 as a possible D gene (5 bases). Germline CDR1 reads SGHRS; CDR2 reads YFSETQ. The CDR3 runs 14 residues. The germline V and J ends were trimmed by 0 bases and 4 bases, with 8 bases remaining between them.

This chain links TRBV27 with TRBJ2-7, with D possibly matching TRBD1 (6 bases). V was clipped by 4 bases and J by 2 bases, with 18 bases between them. This CDR3 has 16 amino acids. Germline assignment: CDR1 MNHEY and CDR2 SMNVEV (reference sequence). In DNA form, the CDR3 reads TGTGCCAGCAGTTCAAAGCCCGGGACAAATGCCTACGAGCAGTACTTC. Translated, it gives CASSSKPGTNAYEQYF.

This clone was recorded a few times. The chain carries TRBV7-9 and TRBJ1-1; no clear D. Trimming shortened V by 3 bases and J by 4 bases, and 9 bases separated the two germline ends. The CDR3 spans 13 residues. Germline assignment: CDR1 SEHNR and CDR2 FQNEAQ (reference sequence). The CDR3, as DNA: TGTGCCAGCAGCTTCCGTACAGCCACTGAAGCTTTCTTT. This gives the protein CASSFRTATEAFF.

This chain links TRBV19 with TRBJ1-1; D is ambiguous. The CDR3 is 11 residues long. In germline, CDR1 is LNHDA, CDR2 SQIVND (reference sequence). The V gene lost 7 bases and the J gene lost 5 bases, with 8 bases spanning the gap. CDR3 DNA sequence: TGTGCCAGTATGGCAGAAACTGAAGCTTTCTTT. Amino acid sequence: CASMAETEAFF.

The chain employs TRBV10-3 and TRBJ2-1; 11 positions match TRBD1. The germline gives CDR1 ENHRY, CDR2 SYGVKD. This CDR3 is 18 amino acids long. V dropped 7 bases and J dropped 0; count of bases not matched to a gene: 11. This chain's CDR3 is CAITIGQGAVGSYNEQFF. In nucleotides, the CDR3 is TGTGCCATCACTATTGGACAGGGGGCCGTCGGCTCCTACAATGAGCAGTTCTTC.

Only a few counts were recorded for this clone. J is TRBJ2-2 and V is TRBV7-9; D is unclear. There are 16 residues in the CDR3. Germline V gene data show CDR1 as SEHNR and CDR2 as FQNEAQ (reference sequence). The ends were cut back, 5 bases at V and 3 bases at J, with 16 bases in the middle. CDR3 loop: CASSPPRVGHTGELFF. The CDR3 nucleotides are TGTGCCAGCAGCCCACCCAGAGTTGGGCACACCGGGGAGCTGTTTTTT. The full variable domain, in which reference TRBV7-9 and TRBJ2-2 provide the parts outside the CDR3, is DTGVSQNPRHKITKRGQNVTFRCDPISEHNRLYWYRQTLGQGPEFLTYFQNEAQLEKSRLLSDRFSAERPKGSFSTLEIQRTEQGDSAMYLCASSPPRVGHTGELFFGEGSRLTVL.

The rearrangement joins TRBV2 to TRBJ2-5, with a tentative D call TRBD2 (5 bases). From germline, CDR1 is SNHLY and CDR2 FYNNEI. The CDR3 totals 12 residues. V lost 1 base and J lost 7, with 7 bases in between. The CDR3, as DNA: TGTGCCAGCAGTGAAGGGGAGAGGACCCAGTACTTC. Its translation is CASSEGERTQYF.

The chain uses TRBV6-1 and TRBJ1-5; D ambiguous. CDR1 and CDR2 (germline): MNHNS, SASEGT. The CDR3 runs to 13 residues. V was pared by 3 bases and J by 6 bases, with 9 bases between. CDR3 residues: CASSDWRSQPQHF. CDR3 sequence (DNA): TGTGCCAGCAGTGATTGGAGGAGTCAGCCCCAGCATTTT.

The chain recombines TRBV7-9 with TRBJ2-5; 11 nucleotides line up with TRBD2. V lost 3 bases, J lost 2 bases, and 5 bases stayed unmatched. The CDR3 totals 16 residues. CDR1 and CDR2 from the germline V gene are SEHNR and FQNEAQ (reference sequence). CDR3: CASSFLAGGFQETQYF. CDR3 nucleotide sequence: TGTGCCAGCAGCTTTCTAGCGGGAGGCTTTCAAGAGACCCAGTACTTC.

V usage is TRBV6-5 and J usage is TRBJ1-2; 7 bases fit TRBD1. The CDR3 is 15 residues long. The V gene end was trimmed by 5 bases and the J gene end by 2 bases; junction bases not matched to a gene: 8. CDR1 MNHEY and CDR2 SVGAGI come from the germline V gene. This CDR3 is CASSAGDRSNYGYTF. DNA for the CDR3: TGTGCCAGCAGTGCAGGGGACAGATCCAACTATGGCTACACCTTC.

The J gene is TRBJ2-3, the V gene TRBV6-5; perhaps TRBD1 as D (5 bases). V lost 6 bases and J lost 0, with 13 bases in between. Germline lookup yields CDR1 MNHEY and CDR2 SVGAGI. The CDR3 runs 15 residues. CDR3 DNA sequence: TGTGCCAGCAGCAGGGTTGGTGTAAGCACAGATACGCAGTATTTT. Translating gives CASSRVGVSTDTQYF.

The V and J genes are TRBV11-2 and TRBJ2-3, with 11 bases identical to TRBD2. J lost 7 bases, V lost 2 bases, and 5 bases had no gene match. This CDR3 is 15 amino acids long. Germline V CDR1 and CDR2: SGHAT, FQNNGV. The CDR3 loop reads CASSLTSGSSNTQYF. The CDR3 DNA follows: TGTGCCAGCAGCTTAACTAGCGGGAGTTCAAATACGCAGTATTTT.

The gene calls are TRBV7-9 and TRBJ1-2; D remains ambiguous. Germline values: CDR1 SEHNR, CDR2 FQNEAQ (reference sequence). The CDR3 runs to 13 residues. The V end was cut by 6 bases, the J end by 3 bases, with 11 bases between. The CDR3, as DNA: TGTGCCAGCAGTTTTACTACCGACTATGGCTACACCTTC. Protein: CASSFTTDYGYTF.

The chain links TRBV11-1 to TRBJ1-2, with D perhaps matching TRBD1 (5 bases). This CDR3 has 12 amino acids. Trimming removed 11 bases at V and 5 bases at J, with 15 bases between. CDR1 and CDR2 (germline): SGHAT, FQDESV (reference sequence). This CDR3 is CARRGARYGYTF. CDR3 in DNA: TGTGCCCGACGCGGGGCGCGTTATGGCTACACCTTC.

The CDR3 nucleotides are TGTGCCAGCATCCCTGGGGCAGGTGGTGAAAAACTGTTTTTT. Protein: CASIPGAGGEKLFF. The chain carries TRBV6-1 and TRBJ1-4, with D possibly TRBD1 on 5 matching bases. CDR1 and CDR2 from the germline V gene are MNHNS and SASEGT. The CDR3 runs 14 residues. Deletions cut 7 bases from V and 7 bases from J, with 16 bases between.

This sequence joins TRBV7-2 and TRBJ2-3, with unresolved D. Germline CDR1 and CDR2: SGHTA and FQGNSA. Trimming took 3 bases from V and 1 from J, leaving 8 bases between them. This CDR3 spans 14 amino acids. CDR3 nucleotides: TGTGCCAGCAGCTTCGTTATCGGCACAGATACGCAGTATTTT. It is translated as CASSFVIGTDTQYF.

The genes are TRBV5-1 and TRBJ2-7; 8 nucleotides agree with TRBD2. Germline values: CDR1 SGHRS, CDR2 YFSETQ. This CDR3 is built from 18 residues. V was clipped by 3 bases and J by 2 bases; unmatched bases: 16. CDR3 nucleotide sequence: TGCGCCAGCAGCTCCGGCCTCACTGGGGGCGGGAGGACCTACGAGCAGTACTTC. It encodes CASSSGLTGGGRTYEQYF.

This clone was counted between two and nine times. J is TRBJ1-2 and V is TRBV6-1, with 8 bases matching TRBD1. Unmatched junction bases numbered 8, after V lost 7 bases and J lost 4 bases. Germline V gives CDR1 MNHNS, CDR2 SASEGT. This CDR3 is built from 14 residues. CDR3 sequence: CASNSGGAGYGYTF. The DNA of the CDR3 is TGTGCCAGCAACTCAGGGGGCGCTGGCTATGGCTACACCTTC.

The chain carries TRBV5-5 and TRBJ2-1; tentatively, D is TRBD1 (6 bases). This CDR3 has 13 amino acids. Looked up from germline, CDR1 is SGHKS and CDR2 is YYEKEE (reference sequence). Deletions cut 4 bases from V and 6 bases from J, with 11 bases between. The CDR3 bases are TGTGCCAGCAGCAAAGACAGGCGCAATGAGCAGTTCTTC. As protein: CASSKDRRNEQFF.